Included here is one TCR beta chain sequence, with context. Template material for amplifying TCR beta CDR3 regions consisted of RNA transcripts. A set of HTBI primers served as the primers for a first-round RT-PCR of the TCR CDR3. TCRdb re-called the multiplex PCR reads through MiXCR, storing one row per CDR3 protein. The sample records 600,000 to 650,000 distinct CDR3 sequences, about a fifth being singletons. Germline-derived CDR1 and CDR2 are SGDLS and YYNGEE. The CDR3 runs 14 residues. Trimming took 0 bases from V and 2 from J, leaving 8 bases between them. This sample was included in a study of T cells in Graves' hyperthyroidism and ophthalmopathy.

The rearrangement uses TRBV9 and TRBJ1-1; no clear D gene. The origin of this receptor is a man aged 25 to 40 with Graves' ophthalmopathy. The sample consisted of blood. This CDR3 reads CASSVEGTNTEAFF. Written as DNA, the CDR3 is TGTGCCAGCAGCGTAGAGGGCACTAACACTGAAGCTTTCTTT.